These 27 T cell receptor beta chains share one sample of origin, sequenced in a study of shared clonotypes between healthy human individuals. As defined, naive CD8 cells were CD45RO-negative and positively selected for CCR7, with terminally differentiated effector memory CD45RA+ cells excluded. Data came from immunoSEQ multiplex PCR; TCRdb stores just in-frame clones and leaves some out. Of roughly 590,000 clones detected, around 95% appear once; the ten largest clones hold 0.11%. The specimen sequenced was naive CD8+ T cells sorted from blood. These receptors were collected from a woman aged 25 to 39 in good health.

This clone was picked up one time. This chain joins TRBV5-4 and TRBJ2-5, with 8 bases fitting TRBD2. Germline-derived CDR1 and CDR2 are SGHNT and YYREEE (reference sequence). The CDR3 sequence is 19 residues long. The CDR3 DNA sequence: TGTGCGAGACAGCTGGGTGGCAGATGGGTACCTCCGGCGGGGGGCACCCAGTACTTC. Translated: CARQLGGRWVPPAGGTQYF.

The chain recombines TRBV11-2 with TRBJ1-5, with D possibly being TRBD1 (6 bases). This CDR3 region has 16 residues. Trimming shortened V by 2 bases and J by 7 bases, and 18 bases separated the two germline ends. Germline V gene data show CDR1 as SGHAT and CDR2 as FQNNGV. The CDR3 sequence is CASSLRSAGVGQPQHF. DNA of the CDR3: TGTGCCAGCAGCTTACGATCGGCAGGGGTTGGGCAGCCCCAGCATTTT.

This rearrangement joins TRBV25-1 to TRBJ2-5; 10 nucleotides match TRBD2. Germline V lookup: CDR1 MGHDK, CDR2 SYGVNS. The CDR3 is made up of 16 amino acids. CDR3: CVLLAGRLVGQETQYF. DNA for the CDR3: TGTGTCTTACTAGCGGGAAGGCTGGTCGGCCAAGAGACCCAGTACTTC.

The rearrangement joins TRBV5-6 to TRBJ1-1; no firm D call. Trimming cost V 2 bases and J 0 bases, with 8 bases left between them. Looked up from germline, CDR1 is SGHDT and CDR2 is YYEEEE. This CDR3 is built from 14 residues. The CDR3 region is CASSFGTVNTEAFF. The CDR3 nucleotides are TGTGCCAGCAGCTTCGGCACGGTGAACACTGAAGCTTTCTTT.

This clone was recorded once. The CDR3 spells CASSVTTEHQPQHF. Here the CDR3 DNA reads TGTGCCAGCAGTGTCACAACCGAACATCAGCCCCAGCATTTT. The V gene is TRBV27, the J gene TRBJ1-5, with D unclear. The length of the CDR3 is 14 residues. The V gene's germline CDR1 is MNHEY and CDR2 SMNVEV (reference sequence). With 5 bases removed from V and 5 bases from J, the gap between germline ends came to 13 bases.

This chain links TRBV11-2 with TRBJ2-1; 7 bases agree with TRBD2. In germline, CDR1 is SGHAT, CDR2 FQNNGV. Unmatched junction bases numbered 3, after V lost 4 bases and J lost 0 bases. CDR3 length equals 15 residues. The CDR3 is CASSSGGSSYNEQFF. Here the CDR3 DNA reads TGTGCCAGCAGCTCCGGGGGGAGCTCCTACAATGAGCAGTTCTTC.

CDR3 protein: CAISDIRDISGNTIYF. The CDR3 coding sequence is TGTGCCATCAGTGATATCCGGGACATCTCTGGAAACACCATATATTTT. The gene calls are TRBV10-3 and TRBJ1-3; the D gene is possibly TRBD1 (6 bases). The germline gives CDR1 ENHRY, CDR2 SYGVKD. The CDR3 is 16 amino acids. V was cut by 3 bases and J by 0 bases, with 12 bases left in between.

This sequence joins TRBV6-1 and TRBJ2-7, with TRBD2 matching over 10 bases. V gave up 6 bases and J gave up 3 bases; unmatched junction bases: 2. Germline V gene data show CDR1 as MNHNS and CDR2 as SASEGT. CDR3 length: 13 amino acids. CDR3 protein: CASRVAGGYEQYF. The CDR3 region has the DNA TGTGCCAGCAGGGTAGCGGGAGGCTACGAGCAGTACTTC.

The chain's CDR3 is CASSRTEGYYGYTF. The CDR3 DNA follows: TGCGCCAGCAGCCGGACAGAGGGGTACTATGGCTACACCTTC. The rearrangement uses TRBV5-1 and TRBJ1-2, with D perhaps matching TRBD1 (6 bases). This CDR3 has 14 amino acids. Trimming cost V 4 bases and J 3 bases, with 13 bases left between them. CDR1 is SGHRS and CDR2 is YFSETQ in the germline V gene.

The count of this clone is one. The J gene is TRBJ1-5, the V gene TRBV28; D remains unclear. The germline V and J ends were trimmed by 6 bases and 6 bases, with 15 bases remaining between them. The CDR3 has 14 amino acids. The germline V gene encodes CDR1 MDHEN and CDR2 SYDVKM. The CDR3 sequence is CASSFNLVSQPQHF. CDR3 in DNA: TGTGCCAGCAGCTTCAACCTTGTTAGTCAGCCCCAGCATTTT.

This chain joins TRBV6-4 and TRBJ2-7; 8 bases are shared with TRBD2. This CDR3 has 16 amino acids. Germline V gives CDR1 MRHNA, CDR2 SNTAGT. V dropped 0 bases and J dropped 5; count of bases not matched to a gene: 9. CDR3 in DNA: TGTGCCAGCAGTGACTCTGTGTGGGGACTAGTGGACGAGCAGTACTTC. Translating it yields CASSDSVWGLVDEQYF.

In the case of this clone: Different DNA sequences within this sample yield the same CDR3. This chain connects TRBV27 to TRBJ1-2; 7 bases align to TRBD1. Germline CDR1 and CDR2: MNHEY and SMNVEV (reference sequence). The CDR3 spans 12 residues. With V trimmed by 4 bases and J by 4 bases, 0 bases remained unmatched. CDR3 loop: CASSSGGYGYTF. The CDR3, as DNA: TGTGCCAGCAGTTCAGGGGGCTATGGCTACACCTTC.

This chain's CDR3 is CASRAPGTGTGYTF. In DNA form, the CDR3 reads TGTGCCAGCAGAGCCCCCGGGACAGGTACTGGCTACACCTTC. The chain has TRBV6-1 and TRBJ1-2; 8 bases fit TRBD1. The V gene end was trimmed by 6 bases and the J gene end by 7 bases; junction bases not matched to a gene: 10. CDR3 length: 14 amino acids. Germline CDR1 is MNHNS and CDR2 is SASEGT.

This clone occurred once. The chain combines TRBV5-4 with TRBJ1-2; 7 nucleotides align to TRBD1. This CDR3 comprises 13 residues. J gave up 4 bases and V 4 bases, and 4 bases lay outside the gene matches. Per germline, CDR1 SGHNT and CDR2 YYREEE (reference sequence). As DNA, the CDR3 is TGTGCCAGCAGCGACGCAGGGGGCTATGGCTACACCTTC. Amino acids: CASSDAGGYGYTF.

On this clone: Other DNA sequences in this specimen translate into the identical CDR3. V gene TRBV19 combines with J gene TRBJ1-5; 7 bases fit TRBD1. This CDR3 is 13 amino acids long. V shed 5 bases and J 6 bases; nucleotides not matched to a gene: 4. The germline gives CDR1 LNHDA, CDR2 SQIVND (reference sequence). CDR3 in DNA: TGTGCCAGTAGTCCAGGGGGAAGTCAGCCCCAGCATTTT. As protein: CASSPGGSQPQHF.

This clone came up once. The gene calls are TRBV19 and TRBJ2-4, with D uncertain. CDR3 length: 21 residues. Germline V gene data show CDR1 as LNHDA and CDR2 as SQIVND (reference sequence). V was cut by 1 base and J by 0 bases, with 25 bases left in between. Written as DNA, the CDR3 is TGTGCCAGTAGTATAGGGGCGGCAGTCGAAATTAGGACGGGAGCCAAAAACATTCAGTACTTC. Amino acid sequence: CASSIGAAVEIRTGAKNIQYF.

CDR3 protein: CASSPPTGELFF. The CDR3, as DNA: TGTGCCAGCAGCCCTCCAACCGGGGAGCTGTTTTTT. The chain links TRBV5-6 to TRBJ2-2; D unresolved. Germline V gives CDR1 SGHDT, CDR2 YYEEEE. Trimming removed 4 bases from V and 5 bases from J, with 6 bases in between. The CDR3 loop spans 12 amino acids.

This clone has just one count. The rearrangement joins TRBV2 to TRBJ2-1; maybe TRBD1 (5 bases). CDR1 is SNHLY and CDR2 is FYNNEI in the germline V gene. Trimming stripped 7 bases from V and 4 bases from J, with 11 bases between. The CDR3 has 13 amino acids. CDR3 amino acids: CASNPTEYNEQFF. The CDR3 coding sequence is TGTGCCAGCAACCCGACAGAGTACAATGAGCAGTTCTTC.

V gene TRBV9 combines with J gene TRBJ2-2, with a possible D match to TRBD2 (6 bases). The germline CDR1 and CDR2 sequences are SGDLS and YYNGEE. V was clipped by 0 bases and J by 4 bases, with 13 bases between them. The CDR3 totals 16 residues. CDR3 sequence (DNA): TGTGCCAGCAGCGTAGTATCCGTCGGGGGCACCGGGGAGCTGTTTTTT. Residues: CASSVVSVGGTGELFF.

V gene TRBV7-2 combines with J gene TRBJ2-5, with D possibly matching TRBD1 (5 bases). The assigned J gene may be wrong: the sequence end matches TRBJ2-7 better. From germline, CDR1 is SGHTA and CDR2 FQGNSA. This CDR3 has 17 amino acids. The CDR3 spells CASSYRVEDINSYEQYF. The CDR3 coding sequence is TGTGCCAGCAGCTACCGCGTTGAGGACATCAACTCCTACGAGCAGTACTTC.

The CDR3 nucleotides are TGTGCCAGCAGCCTAGGTTGGCTAGCGGGAGGGGAGCTGTTTTTT. Encoded protein: CASSLGWLAGGELFF. V is TRBV9 and J is TRBJ2-2, with 9 bases matching TRBD2. This CDR3 is 15 amino acids long. Germline assignment: CDR1 SGDLS and CDR2 YYNGEE. V trimming: 4 bases; J trimming: 8 bases; junction bases outside the gene matches: 9. Full variable domain (rest looked up from reference TRBV9 and TRBJ2-2): DSGVTQTPKHLITATGQRVTLRCSPRSGDLSVYWYQQSLDQGLQFLIQYYNGEERAKGNILERFSAQQFPDLHSELNLSSLELGDSALYFCASSLGWLAGGELFFGEGSRLTVL.

This chain links TRBV7-9 with TRBJ1-1; D may be TRBD1 (6 bases). Trimming pared 1 base from V and 5 bases from J, leaving 11 bases between. From germline, CDR1 is SEHNR and CDR2 FQNEAQ (reference sequence). This CDR3 comprises 14 residues. CDR3 bases: TGTGCCAGCAGCTTAGACGTGAGGGGGACTGAAGCTTTCTTT. It is translated as CASSLDVRGTEAFF.

The V and J genes are TRBV27 and TRBJ1-3; D is possibly TRBD1 (6 bases). Between the trimmed V and J ends, which lost 6 bases and 0 bases, there was a span of 12 bases. In germline, CDR1 is MNHEY, CDR2 SMNVEV (reference sequence). CDR3 size: 15 residues. The CDR3 is CASSPQGGSGNTIYF. The DNA of the CDR3 is TGTGCCAGCAGCCCCCAAGGGGGCTCTGGAAACACCATATATTTT.

This chain connects TRBV15 to TRBJ1-2; 7 bases are shared with TRBD1. Trimming removed 5 bases from V and 5 bases from J; junction bases left unmatched: 11. Germline lookup yields CDR1 LNHNV and CDR2 YYDKDF (reference sequence). This CDR3 has 15 amino acids. Written as DNA, the CDR3 is TGTGCCACCAGCCCCTTAGAGGGGGCAGGGTATGGCTACACCTTC. Translation: CATSPLEGAGYGYTF.

The chain links TRBV9 to TRBJ2-3; D is uncertain. The CDR3 totals 15 residues. Trimming took off 0 bases at V and 2 bases at J, with 10 bases between the two ends. In germline, CDR1 is SGDLS, CDR2 YYNGEE. CDR3 DNA sequence: TGTGCCAGCAGCGTAGCTACCAGGTCCACAGATACGCAGTATTTT. Its translation: CASSVATRSTDTQYF.

The gene calls are TRBV5-6 and TRBJ2-1; the D is unclear. CDR1 is SGHDT and CDR2 is YYEEEE in the germline V gene. V lost 0 bases to trimming and J lost 7 bases, with 2 bases between them. This CDR3 contains 11 residues. For the CDR3, the DNA is TGTGCCAGCAGCTTGGAGAATGAGCAGTTCTTC. Protein sequence: CASSLENEQFF.

The table lists this clone with a few counts. This chain joins TRBV10-3 and TRBJ1-1, with 7 bases fitting TRBD1. This CDR3 has 14 residues. CDR1 ENHRY and CDR2 SYGVKD come from the germline V gene. Trimming cost V 4 bases and J 1 base; bases outside gene matches: 3. The DNA of the CDR3 is TGTGCCATCAGTGCAACAGGGGAGAACACTGAAGCTTTCTTT. The encoded protein is CAISATGENTEAFF.